This passage covers 10 T cell receptor beta chains from one sample sequenced in a study of blood T cell repertoires in COVID-19. The table came from immunoSEQ multiplex PCR; TCRdb's copy has only in-frame clones and leaves some out. This sample yields roughly 170,000 clones, of which 80% to 90% are seen a single time; about an eighth belongs to the top ten. The specimen was peripheral blood. These TCRs come from a woman between 65 and 79 years old with COVID-19, enrolled during active disease.

J is TRBJ1-5 and V is TRBV6-5; tentatively, D is TRBD1 (5 bases). This CDR3 is built from 12 residues. The ends were cut back, 6 bases at V and 9 bases at J, with 12 bases in the middle. The germline V gene has CDR1 MNHEY and CDR2 SVGAGI. Here the CDR3 DNA reads TGTGCCAGCAGCCGGAGGGGCCCGCCCCAGCATTTT. Translated: CASSRRGPPQHF.

The chain has TRBV28 and TRBJ2-1; D is unclear. CDR1 MDHEN and CDR2 SYDVKM come from the germline V gene. Trimming stripped 5 bases from V and 9 bases from J, with 17 bases between. The CDR3 spans 14 residues. CDR3 in amino acids: CASSHPDSSGEQFF. Written as DNA, the CDR3 is TGTGCCAGCAGTCATCCTGACTCGTCCGGTGAGCAGTTCTTC.

V and J are TRBV5-1 and TRBJ2-7; the D is unclear. Between the trimmed V and J ends, which lost 3 bases and 2 bases, there was a span of 3 bases. The CDR3 covers 11 residues. Germline CDR1 reads SGHRS; CDR2 reads YFSETQ. The CDR3 spells CASSSTYEQYF. CDR3 bases: TGCGCCAGCAGCTCAACCTACGAGCAGTACTTC.

The table lists this clone with many counts. The V and J genes are TRBV6-2 or TRBV6-3 and TRBJ1-4; a weak D match, TRBD1 (6 bases). Germline V gene data show CDR1 as MNHEY and CDR2 as SVGEGT. This CDR3 region has 15 residues. V lost 0 bases, J lost 8 bases, and 13 bases lay in between. The CDR3: CASSYSTGSWEKLFF. In DNA form, the CDR3 reads TGTGCCAGCAGTTACTCCACAGGGAGTTGGGAAAAACTGTTTTTT.

The rearrangement joins TRBV3-1 (or the pseudogene TRBV3-2) to TRBJ2-3, with 8 bases matching TRBD2. Germline CDR1 LGHDT, CDR2 YNNKEL (reference sequence). The V segment lost 4 bases and the J segment 0 bases; nucleotides outside the gene matches: 6. The CDR3 consists of 16 residues. The CDR3 sequence is CASSPSGFPSTDTQYF. The DNA of the CDR3 is TGTGCCAGCAGCCCTAGCGGGTTCCCTAGCACAGATACGCAGTATTTT.

The chain links TRBV10-3 to TRBJ2-5; 10 nucleotides line up with TRBD2. The J segment lost 1 base and the V segment lost 5 bases, leaving 7 bases of the junction unmatched. This CDR3 has 16 amino acids. Germline V CDR1 and CDR2: ENHRY, SYGVKD. The CDR3 is CAISSQGLAAQETQYF. Here the CDR3 DNA reads TGTGCCATCAGTTCACAAGGACTAGCGGCCCAAGAGACCCAGTACTTC.

Here the CDR3 reads CASSGLTGRSTEQYF. The CDR3 DNA follows: TGCGCCAGCAGTGGTTTAACAGGGCGCTCCACCGAGCAGTACTTC. The V call is TRBV5-1, the J call TRBJ2-7, with a weak D call TRBD1 (6 bases). CDR1 and CDR2 (germline): SGHRS, YFSETQ. The V end lost 5 bases, the J end lost 6 bases, and 21 bases lay between the germline ends. This CDR3 comprises 15 residues.

V and J are TRBV9 and TRBJ1-3; D is unclear. This CDR3 has 16 amino acids. V was cut by 4 bases and J by 0 bases, with 14 bases left in between. Germline CDR1 is SGDLS and CDR2 is YYNGEE. CDR3 sequence (DNA): TGTGCCAGCAGCCCGCGGCGGGCCCTCTCTGGAAACACCATATATTTT. It translates to CASSPRRALSGNTIYF.

The chain has TRBV6-4 and TRBJ2-4, with D possibly TRBD2 on 5 matching bases. Between the trimmed V and J ends, which lost 8 bases and 11 bases, there was a span of 22 bases. This CDR3 contains 14 residues. CDR1 is MRHNA and CDR2 is SNTAGT in the germline V gene. The DNA of the CDR3 is TGTGCCAGCGTCAGTGAGGGCACCTCGCATTTTCAGTACTTC. It codes for CASVSEGTSHFQYF.

CDR3 DNA sequence: TGTGCCACCAGGACAGGCTCTGGGGCCAACGTCCTGACTTTC. Its translation is CATRTGSGANVLTF. The gene calls are TRBV6-5 and TRBJ2-6; 7 bases align to TRBD1. The junction had 3 bases not matched to a gene; V was cut back by 10 bases and J by 0 bases. This CDR3 comprises 14 residues. Germline CDR1 and CDR2: MNHEY and SVGAGI.